The 10 T cell receptor beta chains below were found in one sample sequenced in a study of molecular identifiers for immune sequencing clone quantification. TCRdb reanalysed the PCR reads using MiXCR and keeps one entry per CDR3 protein. The sample has about 500,000 distinct CDR3 sequences; around 23% are singletons. The sample was naive CD8+ T cells from blood, with Jurkat cell RNA spiked in. As for subset: FACS-sorted CD8+CD4-CCR7+CD45RA+ naive T cells. These receptor sequences come from a human donor in good health. Some libraries in this study had Jurkat cell RNA spiked in.

This clonotype has just a few counts. The chain carries TRBV12-3 or TRBV12-4 and TRBJ1-5, with no clear D. CDR3 length: 13 amino acids. V lost 5 bases, J lost 9 bases, and 14 bases lay in between. CDR3 amino acids: CASSVGLRAPQHF. CDR3 DNA: TGTGCCAGCAGTGTGGGCCTTCGGGCGCCCCAGCATTTT.

Regarding this clonotype: The CDR3 does not end in the conserved phenylalanine or tryptophan, so this is likely a read error. J is TRBJ1-3 and V is TRBV5-4; no firm D call. V shed 4 bases and J shed 3 bases, with 17 bases lying between them. The CDR3 extends over 16 amino acids. Germline loops: CDR1 SGHNT, CDR2 YYREEE (reference sequence). The CDR3 nucleotides are TGTGCCAGCAGCCTAGACCCCCTAGGAGGTGGAAACACCATATATGTT. This encodes CASSLDPLGGGNTIYV.

This clonotype was picked up many times. The V and J genes are TRBV5-4 and TRBJ1-4; D remains unclear. Per germline, CDR1 SGHNT and CDR2 YYREEE (reference sequence). Trimming took off 2 bases at V and 7 bases at J, with 12 bases between the two ends. The CDR3 is 14 residues long. The CDR3 DNA reads TGTGCCAGCAGCTTCGTAGGGTTGGGTGAAAAACTGTTTTTT. As protein: CASSFVGLGEKLFF. Drawing the rest from reference TRBV5-4 and TRBJ1-4, the complete variable domain is ETGVTQSPTHLIKTRGQQVTLRCSSQSGHNTVSWYQQALGQGPQFIFQYYREEENGRGNFPPRFSGLQFPNYSSELNVNALELDDSALYLCASSFVGLGEKLFFGSGTQLSVL.

This clonotype showed up many times. V gene TRBV27 combines with J gene TRBJ2-7; D gene unclear. Germline-derived CDR1 and CDR2 are MNHEY and SMNVEV (reference sequence). Trimming pared 3 bases from V and 3 bases from J, leaving 9 bases between. The CDR3 covers 13 residues. The CDR3 here is CASSFRPIYEQYF. The CDR3 DNA follows: TGTGCCAGCAGTTTCCGGCCCATCTACGAGCAGTACTTC.

Notes on this clonotype: One end of the junction does not line up with germline, which may come from a read error. The chain couples TRBV13 to TRBJ2-7, with D unresolved. The CDR3 has 12 amino acids. Germline CDR1 is PRHDT and CDR2 is FYEKMQ (reference sequence). CDR3 amino acids: CASSVGPFEQYF. In DNA, the CDR3 is TGTGCCAGCAGCGTAGGGCCCTTCGAGCAGTACTTC. Together with reference TRBV13 and TRBJ2-7, the CDR3 gives the full variable domain: AAGVIQSPRHLIKEKRETATLKCYPIPRHDTVYWYQQGPGQDPQFLISFYEKMQSDKGSIPDRFSAQQFSDYHSELNMSSLELGDSALYFCASSVGPFEQYFGPGTRLTVT.

The chain couples TRBV6-2 or TRBV6-3 to TRBJ1-1; possible D gene TRBD1, 6 bases. Germline CDR1 reads MNHEY; CDR2 reads SVGEGT. Trimming removed 6 bases at V and 3 bases at J, with 11 bases between. The CDR3 covers 13 residues. CDR3 loop: CASRKGGYTEAFF. The CDR3 region has the DNA TGTGCCAGCAGGAAGGGGGGGTACACTGAAGCTTTCTTT.

CDR3 DNA sequence: TGTGCCAGCAGTTCGGGACAGAGGAGCTCCTACGAGCAGTACTTC. It specifies CASSSGQRSSYEQYF. The chain carries TRBV28 and TRBJ2-7; TRBD1 matches at 7 bases. The junction had 6 bases not matched to a gene; V was cut back by 4 bases and J by 0 bases. CDR1 and CDR2 (germline): MDHEN, SYDVKM. This CDR3 has 15 amino acids.

This clonotype was seen repeatedly, ten times or more. The chain is built from TRBV5-5 and TRBJ2-3, with 10 nucleotides matching TRBD2. CDR1 is SGHKS, CDR2 YYEKEE, per germline (reference sequence). Trimming removed 4 bases from V and 1 base from J; junction bases left unmatched: 3. The CDR3 has 15 residues. DNA for the CDR3: TGTGCCAGCAGCCAACTAGCGGGGCGCACAGATACGCAGTATTTT. Its protein is CASSQLAGRTDTQYF. The full variable domain, completed using reference TRBV5-5 and TRBJ2-3, is DAGVTQSPTHLIKTRGQQVTLRCSPISGHKSVSWYQQVLGQGPQFIFQYYEKEERGRGNFPDRFSARQFPNYSSELNVNALLLGDSALYLCASSQLAGRTDTQYFGPGTRLTVL.

This chain uses TRBV6-2 or TRBV6-3 with TRBJ2-4, with unresolved D. The CDR3 is 14 residues long. V lost 4 bases, J lost 6 bases, and 13 bases lay in between. Germline CDR1 is MNHEY and CDR2 is SVGEGT. Here the CDR3 reads CASSCNEWGNIQYF. The CDR3 DNA reads as TGTGCCAGCAGTTGCAATGAATGGGGAAACATTCAGTACTTC.

V and J are TRBV10-3 and TRBJ2-2; the D gene is possibly TRBD1 (6 bases). The CDR3 spans 14 residues. Trimming left V 6 bases short and J 7 bases short, with 15 bases between. The germline gives CDR1 ENHRY, CDR2 SYGVKD. DNA of the CDR3: TGTGCCATCAGGGATTCAGGGGTCCTCGGGGAGCTGTTTTTT. Protein product: CAIRDSGVLGELFF.